These 12 T cell receptor beta chains were sequenced from one sample in a study of regulatory T cells in long-lasting Graves disease. CDR3 regions were amplified by Arm-PCR using iRepertoire HTBI primers to build TCR beta libraries. In TCRdb, the multiplex PCR reads were re-called with MiXCR into one record per CDR3 protein. The sample gives about half a million distinct CDR3 sequences, approximately 12% of which show up once; over 7% is in the top ten. Time point specified: newly diagnosed GD, antithyroid drugs for less than 3 months. TCR sequences were obtained from RNA taken from PBMCs. This sample was shared with a second study, whose subject was T cells in Graves' hyperthyroidism and ophthalmopathy.

The sample here was peripheral blood mononuclear cells (PBMCs), taken at new diagnosis, from a patient treated with antithyroid drugs. The receptor set was obtained from a woman under 40 with Graves disease.

The chain uses TRBV2 and TRBJ2-2, with 12 bases fitting TRBD2. J lost 5 bases, V lost 3 bases, and 7 bases had no gene match. Germline CDR1 SNHLY, CDR2 FYNNEI. The CDR3 runs to 17 residues. The CDR3 DNA sequence: TGTGCCAGCAGTGAGCCTAGCGGGAGGGCCTGGACCGGGGAGCTGTTTTTT. Amino acid sequence: CASSEPSGRAWTGELFF. Using reference TRBV2 and TRBJ2-2 for the parts outside the CDR3, the full variable domain is EPEVTQTPSHQVTQMGQEVILRCVPISNHLYFYWYRQILGQKVEFLVSFYNNEISEKSEIFDDQFSVERPDGSNFTLKIRSTKLEDSAMYFCASSEPSGRAWTGELFFGEGSRLTVL.

The chain uses TRBV12-3 or TRBV12-4 and TRBJ2-1; a possible D gene is TRBD2 (5 bases). The CDR3 is made up of 13 amino acids. The CDR3: CASAARVYNEQFF. The CDR3 DNA reads TGTGCTTCCGCAGCGAGGGTCTACAATGAGCAGTTCTTC.

The chain links TRBV6-5 to TRBJ2-1; tentatively, D is TRBD1 (5 bases). Trimming cost V 0 bases and J 7 bases, with 7 bases left between them. This CDR3 comprises 13 residues. Germline CDR1 reads MNHEY; CDR2 reads SVGAGI. The CDR3 coding sequence is TGTGCCAGCAGTTACTCGAAGGGGAATGAGCAGTTCTTC. Protein sequence: CASSYSKGNEQFF.

This clonotype showed up many times. The gene calls are TRBV12-3 or TRBV12-4 and TRBJ2-3; D is unclear. The CDR3 is 14 residues long. With 6 bases removed from V and 2 bases from J, the gap between germline ends came to 12 bases. CDR3 nucleotide sequence: TGTGCCAGCAGATTCCTGACTTTCACAGATACGCAGTATTTT. This codes for CASRFLTFTDTQYF.

Ten or more counts support this clonotype. The chain combines TRBV11-2 with TRBJ1-4, with 8 positions matching TRBD1. Trimming at V came to 5 bases and at J to 10 bases, leaving 9 bases not matched to a gene. CDR3 length equals 14 residues. The V gene's germline CDR1 is SGHAT and CDR2 FQNNGV. CDR3: CASSNGQGDLKLFF. The CDR3 DNA reads as TGTGCCAGCAGCAATGGACAGGGTGACTTAAAACTGTTTTTT. Full variable domain (remainder filled in from reference TRBV11-2 and TRBJ1-4): EAGVAQSPRYKIIEKRQSVAFWCNPISGHATLYWYQQILGQGPKLLIQFQNNGVVDDSQLPKDRFSAERLKGVDSTLKIQPAKLEDSAVYLCASSNGQGDLKLFFGSGTQLSVL.

Comments on this clonotype: Possible read error: a much larger clone is one base away. The chain carries TRBV15 and TRBJ2-1; the D gene is possibly TRBD2 (6 bases). The CDR3 runs 15 residues. Germline values: CDR1 LNHNV, CDR2 YYDKDF (reference sequence). This chain's CDR3 is CANSRAAGIYNEQFF. Written as DNA, the CDR3 is TGTGCCAACAGCAGAGCCGCGGGAATCTACAATGAGCAGTTCTTC.

The chain is built from TRBV4-2 and TRBJ1-4, with TRBD1 as a possible D gene (5 bases). The CDR3 runs to 18 residues. Per germline, CDR1 LGHNA and CDR2 YNFKEQ. Trimming removed 1 base at V and 8 bases at J, with 23 bases between. The CDR3 DNA reads TGTGCCAGCAGCCAAGTAATTATTCGTGGGGACCCCAAGGAAAAACTGTTTTTT. It translates to CASSQVIIRGDPKEKLFF.

This clonotype was counted many times. The chain employs TRBV12-3 or TRBV12-4 and TRBJ1-1, with D perhaps matching TRBD1 (6 bases). The V end was cut by 11 bases, the J end by 0 bases, with 13 bases between. This CDR3 comprises 13 residues. CDR3 nucleotide sequence: TGTGCCTGCCGAGGACAGCTGAACACTGAAGCTTTCTTT. Protein: CACRGQLNTEAFF.

This rearrangement joins TRBV15 to TRBJ2-1, with 9 bases aligning to TRBD2. Germline assignment: CDR1 LNHNV and CDR2 YYDKDF (reference sequence). After removal of 1 base from V and 9 bases from J, the junction contained 13 bases not matched to a gene. The CDR3 runs 17 residues. CDR3 loop: CATSRGYLAGTQSEQFF. The DNA of the CDR3 is TGTGCCACCAGCAGAGGGTATCTAGCGGGAACCCAATCTGAGCAGTTCTTC.

This clonotype appeared many times. The chain combines TRBV30 with TRBJ1-2, with D perhaps matching TRBD1 (6 bases). V shed 3 bases and J shed 8 bases, with 10 bases lying between them. Germline CDR1 GTSNPN, CDR2 SVGIG (reference sequence). This CDR3 is 11 amino acids long. CDR3 amino acids: CAWSVGGGYTF. As DNA, the CDR3 is TGTGCCTGGAGCGTAGGGGGGGGCTACACCTTC.

This clonotype was seen ten or more times. The chain has TRBV11-2 and TRBJ2-7, with 9 bases aligning to TRBD2. Per the germline V gene, CDR1 is SGHAT and CDR2 is FQNNGV. The J segment lost 2 bases and the V segment lost 1 base, leaving 0 bases of the junction unmatched. The CDR3 length is 14 residues. The CDR3 region is CASSLGGRAYEQYF. In nucleotides, the CDR3 is TGTGCCAGCAGCTTAGGCGGGAGGGCCTACGAGCAGTACTTC.

This clonotype was recorded many times. The J gene is TRBJ2-7, the V gene TRBV2; no firm D call. This CDR3 comprises 14 residues. The V gene's germline CDR1 is SNHLY and CDR2 FYNNEI. Trimming removed 2 bases from V and 7 bases from J, with 15 bases in between. CDR3 DNA sequence: TGTGCCAGCAGTGAAAGTGGGGAACTGGGGGAGCAGTACTTC. Translating gives CASSESGELGEQYF.